This TCR beta chain was recovered during a study of response to subunit inactivated influenza vaccine. This CDR3 has 14 residues. Germline lookup yields CDR1 MDHEN and CDR2 SYDVKM. V was trimmed by 6 bases and J by 1 base, leaving 11 bases between them. Using its own MiXCR run on the RT-PCR reads, TCRdb lists one record per CDR3 protein. The sample yields hundreds of thousands of distinct CDR3 sequences, about 10% seen once. The J gene is TRBJ2-3, the V gene TRBV28; D remains ambiguous. Material: PBMCs from blood, obtained on the day of vaccination. This clonotype was sampled from a man between 45 and 60 years old who received an inactivated influenza vaccine. CDR3 protein: CASSLKLRTDTQYF. CDR3 in DNA: TGTGCCAGCAGCCTAAAGCTGCGCACAGATACGCAGTATTTT. Full variable domain (remainder filled in from reference TRBV28 and TRBJ2-3): DVKVTQSSRYLVKRTGEKVFLECVQDMDHENMFWYRQDPGLGLRLIYFSYDVKMKEKGDIPEGYSVSREKKERFSLILESASTNQTSMYLCASSLKLRTDTQYFGPGTRLTVL.